Listed below are T cell receptor beta chains from one sample, sequenced in a study of blood T cell repertoires in COVID-19. Sequencing used immunoSEQ multiplex PCR; TCRdb keeps in-frame clones, though not all of them. This sample has over 120,000 clones, with under 90% found just once. Sample: peripheral blood. The receptors derive from a human donor in a cohort sampled during active COVID-19. The CDR3 runs from the conserved cysteine through the conserved F or W. A D gene is named only where the DNA matches it firmly. Size values are once, few and many counts, or a class for expanded clones, and some rows have none.

J | size | length | D | V | CDR3 | DNA
TRBJ2-3 | - | 15 | TRBD1 | TRBV30 | CAWRAPGQGTDTQYF | TGTGCCTGGAGGGCACCGGGACAGGGTACAGATACGCAGTATTTT
TRBJ2-5 | - | 13 | - | TRBV28 | CASSFPGAETQYF | TGTGCCAGCAGTTTCCCAGGGGCAGAGACCCAGTACTTC
TRBJ2-5 | - | 14 | - | TRBV19 | CASSGSGGQETQYF | TGTGCCAGTAGTGGGTCCGGGGGCCAAGAGACCCAGTACTTC
TRBJ2-3 | - | 14 | TRBD2 | TRBV10-2 | CASGLAGYGDTQYF | TGCGCCAGCGGACTAGCGGGATACGGAGATACGCAGTATTTT
TRBJ2-3 | - | 16 | TRBD1 | TRBV5-1 | CASSDKDRGLADTQYF | TGCGCCAGCAGCGATAAGGACAGGGGGCTTGCAGATACGCAGTATTTT
TRBJ1-4 | - | 14 | TRBD1 | TRBV5-5 | CASSRTGGNEKLFF | TGTGCCAGCAGCCGGACAGGGGGAAATGAAAAACTGTTTTTT
TRBJ2-3 | - | 14 | TRBD1 | TRBV2 | CASRDRTSPDTQYF | TGTGCCAGCAGGGACAGGACGAGCCCAGATACGCAGTATTTT
TRBJ2-7 | once | 13 | - | TRBV9 | CASRSGDSYEQYF | TGTGCCAGCAGGTCCGGGGATTCCTACGAGCAGTACTTC
TRBJ2-7 | - | 14 | TRBD2 | TRBV7-2 | CASRISGTIHEQYF | TGTGCCAGCAGGATTAGCGGGACCATACACGAGCAGTACTTC
TRBJ1-2 | - | 13 | - | TRBV5-1 | CASRQDNYDGYTF | TGCGCCAGCAGACAAGATAACTATGATGGCTACACCTTC
TRBJ1-6 | - | 15 | - | TRBV7-3 | CASSLDPGANSPLHF | TGTGCCAGCAGCTTAGATCCAGGGGCTAATTCACCCCTCCACTTT
TRBJ2-5 | once | 12 | TRBD2 | TRBV7-2 | CASSSAGGTQYF | TGTGCCAGCAGCTCAGCGGGAGGGACCCAGTACTTC
TRBJ1-1 | - | 13 | TRBD1 | TRBV18 | CASQGVQGTEAFF | TGTGCCAGCCAGGGGGTCCAGGGCACTGAAGCTTTCTTT
TRBJ2-3 | - | 19 | - | TRBV11-2 | CASSLDKRKGGTESDTQYF | TGTGCCAGCAGCTTAGATAAGCGGAAAGGAGGGACGGAGTCAGATACGCAGTATTTT
TRBJ2-6 | - | 16 | - | TRBV2 | CASSAPRPSGANVLTF | TGTGCCAGCAGTGCCCCCCGTCCCTCTGGGGCCAACGTCCTGACTTTC
TRBJ1-6 | few | 14 | TRBD1 | TRBV29-1 | CSVADRGYNSPLHF | TGCAGCGTCGCCGACAGGGGTTATAATTCACCCCTCCACTTT
TRBJ2-5 | - | 14 | - | TRBV6-1 | CASSEVGLQETQYF | TGTGCCAGCAGTGAAGTCGGGTTACAAGAGACCCAGTACTTC
TRBJ2-1 | few | 16 | - | TRBV9 | CASSVADSGTDNEQFF | TGTGCCAGCAGCGTAGCGGACAGCGGGACCGACAATGAGCAGTTCTTC
TRBJ1-1 | - | 13 | - | TRBV18 | CASLGVMNTEAFF | TGTGCCAGCTTGGGAGTTATGAACACTGAAGCTTTCTTT
TRBJ2-5 | once | 14 | - | TRBV7-2 | CASNVRTGRETQYF | TGTGCCAGCAATGTTCGTACAGGGCGGGAGACCCAGTACTTC
TRBJ2-7 | - | 16 | TRBD2 | TRBV3-1/TRBV3-2 | CASSQGLAGVSYEQYF | TGTGCCAGCAGCCAAGGACTAGCGGGGGTTTCCTACGAGCAGTACTTC
TRBJ2-1 | - | 15 | - | TRBV19 | CASSTLNIRGNEQFF | TGTGCCAGTAGTACCCTTAATATCCGAGGGAATGAGCAGTTCTTC
TRBJ1-1 | - | 11 | - | TRBV6-5 | CASRSSGEAFF | TGTGCCAGCAGGTCCTCGGGGGAAGCTTTCTTT
TRBJ1-2 | - | 13 | - | TRBV5-1 | CASSADLDYGYTF | TGCGCCAGCAGCGCAGATCTGGACTATGGCTACACCTTC
TRBJ2-5 | - | 15 | - | TRBV9 | CASSVKDSYQETQYF | TGTGCCAGCAGCGTAAAGGACAGCTACCAAGAGACCCAGTACTTC
TRBJ2-2 | - | 16 | - | TRBV5-4 | CASSSPRGKNPGELFF | TGTGCCAGCAGCTCCCCCAGGGGCAAAAACCCCGGGGAGCTGTTTTTT
TRBJ2-1 | - | 18 | - | TRBV15 | CATSRENSGGPSYNEQFF | TGTGCCACCAGCAGAGAGAATTCTGGAGGGCCGTCCTACAATGAGCAGTTCTTC
TRBJ2-5 | - | 14 | - | TRBV11-3 | CASSSRIVRETQYF | TGTGCCAGCAGCTCGCGAATTGTGCGGGAGACCCAGTACTTC
TRBJ2-3 | - | 12 | - | TRBV19 | CASSTGTDTQYF | TGTGCCAGTAGTACAGGCACAGATACGCAGTATTTT
TRBJ1-1 | - | 15 | - | TRBV5-1 | CASSLVSGANTEAFF | TGCGCCAGCAGCTTGGTAAGCGGAGCGAACACTGAAGCTTTCTTT
TRBJ1-5 | - | 14 | - | TRBV10-3 | CATYSGSGNQPQHF | TGTGCCACCTACTCAGGGTCAGGGAATCAGCCCCAGCATTTT
TRBJ2-1 | - | 15 | - | TRBV11-3 | CASSLVRQSLDEQFF | TGTGCCAGCAGCTTAGTAAGGCAATCCCTAGATGAGCAGTTCTTC
TRBJ2-3 | - | 19 | - | TRBV19 | CASSMGGGGGAFSTDTQYF | TGTGCCAGTAGTATGGGGGGTGGCGGCGGGGCCTTTAGCACAGATACGCAGTATTTT
TRBJ2-3 | - | 15 | - | TRBV24-1 | CANSREGVATDTQYF | TGTGCCAACTCCCGCGAGGGAGTCGCCACAGATACGCAGTATTTT
TRBJ2-7 | - | 15 | TRBD2 | TRBV5-1 | CASSYTSGDSYEQYF | TGCGCCAGCAGCTACACTAGCGGGGACTCCTACGAGCAGTACTTC
TRBJ1-2 | - | 15 | TRBD1 | TRBV7-2 | CASSLGTGASYGYTF | TGTGCCAGCAGCTTAGGGACAGGGGCCAGTTATGGCTACACCTTC
TRBJ1-1 | - | 17 | TRBD1 | TRBV19 | CASSAGPGQGGSAEAFF | TGTGCCAGTAGTGCAGGCCCGGGACAGGGCGGTTCTGCTGAAGCTTTCTTT
TRBJ2-1 | - | 15 | - | TRBV11-2 | CASSVTGYSYNEQFF | TGTGCCAGCAGCGTCACAGGGTACTCCTACAATGAGCAGTTCTTC
TRBJ2-1 | once | 14 | TRBD2 | TRBV24-1 | CATSGREYLNEQFF | TGTGCCACCAGTGGGCGGGAGTATCTCAATGAGCAGTTCTTC
TRBJ2-3 | - | 15 | TRBD2 | TRBV7-6 | CASSKLAGGTDTQYF | TGTGCCAGCAGCAAATTAGCGGGGGGCACAGATACGCAGTATTTT
TRBJ1-1 | once | 16 | TRBD1 | TRBV6-4 | CASRATYRGSGTEAFF | TGTGCCAGCAGAGCCACTTACAGGGGGTCGGGCACTGAAGCTTTCTTT
TRBJ2-1 | - | 16 | TRBD2 | TRBV7-3 | CASSATSGRPYNEQFF | TGTGCCAGCAGCGCAACTAGCGGGAGGCCTTACAATGAGCAGTTCTTC
TRBJ2-2 | - | 13 | - | TRBV6-5 | CASNKPGTGELFF | TGTGCCAGCAATAAACCCGGCACCGGGGAGCTGTTTTTT
TRBJ2-1 | - | 14 | TRBD1 | TRBV19 | CASQDRVSMNEQFF | TGTGCCAGTCAAGACAGGGTCTCTATGAATGAGCAGTTCTTC
TRBJ2-1 | - | 15 | TRBD2 | TRBV5-1 | CASSARLAVGNEQFF | TGCGCCAGCAGCGCAAGACTAGCAGTTGGGAATGAGCAGTTCTTC
TRBJ1-5 | - | 14 | - | TRBV19 | CATTTGISNQPQHF | TGTGCCACTACCACAGGGATTAGCAATCAGCCCCAGCATTTT
TRBJ2-2 | - | 17 | TRBD1 | TRBV5-1 | CASSSLPGTGRIGELFF | TGCGCCAGCAGCTCCCTACCCGGGACAGGGAGGATCGGGGAGCTGTTTTTT
TRBJ2-5 | - | 16 | - | TRBV24-1 | CATSELLAGSQETQYF | TGTGCCACCAGTGAGCTCCTCGCAGGCTCTCAAGAGACCCAGTACTTC
TRBJ1-1 | few | 15 | - | TRBV25-1 | CASSEAGQWNTEAFF | TGTGCCAGCAGTGAAGCGGGCCAATGGAACACTGAAGCTTTCTTT
TRBJ2-4 | - | 15 | - | TRBV19 | CASRPFGGAKNIQYF | TGTGCCAGCCGCCCCTTCGGCGGGGCCAAAAACATTCAGTACTTC
TRBJ2-1 | - | 12 | - | TRBV24-1 | CATSDLKREQFF | TGTGCCACCAGTGATTTAAAGCGGGAGCAGTTCTTC
TRBJ2-3 | - | 14 | TRBD1 | TRBV6-5 | CASSRTGATDTQYF | TGTGCCAGCAGCCGGACAGGAGCCACAGATACGCAGTATTTT
TRBJ2-5 | - | 15 | TRBD2 | TRBV10-3 | CAISEPGLARETQYF | TGTGCCATCAGTGAGCCGGGACTAGCGCGAGAGACCCAGTACTTC
TRBJ1-2 | - | 17 | TRBD1 | TRBV28 | CASSPLSRGTANYGYTF | TGTGCCAGCAGTCCCCTTAGTCGTGGGACAGCTAACTATGGCTACACCTTC